One sample yielded the 29 T cell receptor beta chains listed below, sequenced in a study of graft-versus-host responses after intestinal transplantation. The data were produced by immunoSEQ multiplex PCR, yet TCRdb's version contains in-frame clones alone and is incomplete. The profile covers some 84,000 clones, with approximately 78% appearing a single time and 0.8% to 0.9% taken by the ten largest. Antigen specificity for these receptors is unknown. Here the sequenced sample was unstimulated CD4+ T cells sorted from spleen or lymph node cells, taken before intestinal transplant. Receptor source: a human donor who received an intestinal transplant.

In this sample, this clone turned up a few times. The rearrangement joins TRBV7-3 to TRBJ2-1; 15 bases are shared with TRBD2. This CDR3 is built from 18 residues. From germline, CDR1 is SGHTA and CDR2 FQGTGA. V was pared by 0 bases and J by 10 bases, with 10 bases of the junction left unmatched. CDR3 in DNA: TGTGCCAGCAGCTTAACCTCTGGACTAGCGGGAGGGCTGGGGGAGCAGTTCTTC. This translates into CASSLTSGLAGGLGEQFF.

V usage is TRBV2 and J usage is TRBJ2-5; 9 bases are a match to TRBD2. V dropped 4 bases and J dropped 5; count of bases not matched to a gene: 11. Germline V gene sequence: CDR1 SNHLY, CDR2 FYNNEI. There are 16 residues in the CDR3. CDR3 protein: CASSAFTAGGDETQYF. DNA for the CDR3: TGTGCCAGCAGTGCCTTTACGGCGGGAGGGGATGAGACCCAGTACTTC.

The J gene is TRBJ1-2, the V gene TRBV10-3; 9 bases match TRBD1. Germline CDR1 and CDR2: ENHRY and SYGVKD. V shed 7 bases, J shed 6 bases, and the junction held 9 bases outside the gene matches. The CDR3 sequence is 14 residues long. The CDR3 loop is CAIKPAGDRDGYTF. DNA for the CDR3: TGTGCCATCAAACCCGCCGGGGACAGGGATGGCTACACCTTC.

V gene TRBV19 combines with J gene TRBJ2-3; D is perhaps TRBD1 (6 bases). Germline V lookup: CDR1 LNHDA, CDR2 SQIVND (reference sequence). V gave up 10 bases and J gave up 2 bases, with 16 bases separating them. The CDR3 spans 14 residues. DNA of the CDR3: TGTGCCACCAGACAGGCTTTTTCCACAGATACGCAGTATTTT. It specifies CATRQAFSTDTQYF.

The J gene is TRBJ2-7, the V gene TRBV7-9, with TRBD2 identical over 10 bases. This CDR3 has 16 amino acids. Germline CDR1 SEHNR, CDR2 FQNEAQ (reference sequence). J was trimmed by 4 bases and V by 1 base; bases with no gene match: 7. In nucleotides, the CDR3 is TGTGCCAGCAGCTTAGAGGCTAGCGGGAGTTCGTACGAGCAGTACTTC. Amino acid sequence: CASSLEASGSSYEQYF.

The J gene is TRBJ2-7, the V gene TRBV29-1; 11 nucleotides align to TRBD1. CDR3 size: 14 residues. The V gene end was trimmed by 0 bases and the J gene end by 6 bases; junction bases not matched to a gene: 4. The germline V gene encodes CDR1 SQVTM and CDR2 ANQGSEA. CDR3: CSVEDSGTGGEQYF. The CDR3 coding sequence is TGCAGCGTTGAAGATTCCGGGACAGGGGGCGAGCAGTACTTC.

The chain joins TRBV4-1 to TRBJ2-3, with 8 bases lining up with TRBD2. The CDR3 extends over 17 amino acids. Losses at the gene ends were 4 bases for V and 0 bases for J; bases not matched to a gene: 9. Looked up from germline, CDR1 is MGHRA and CDR2 is YSYEKL. As DNA, the CDR3 is TGCGCCAGCAGCCCAGCGGGAGCCGCTCTTAGCACAGATACGCAGTATTTT. Its translation is CASSPAGAALSTDTQYF.

The V gene is TRBV9, the J gene TRBJ1-2; D gene uncertain. Per germline, CDR1 SGDLS and CDR2 YYNGEE. The CDR3 sequence is 13 residues long. V was clipped by 0 bases and J by 7 bases, with 10 bases between them. CDR3 sequence reads: CASSVDGEGGYTF. For the CDR3, the DNA is TGTGCCAGCAGCGTAGACGGGGAGGGTGGCTACACCTTC.

V gene TRBV5-1 combines with J gene TRBJ2-5, with D tentatively TRBD2 (6 bases). This CDR3 is built from 12 residues. Germline V gene sequence: CDR1 SGHRS, CDR2 YFSETQ. V lost 3 bases and J lost 5, with 8 bases in between. For the CDR3, the DNA is TGCGCCAGCAGCTGGGACTCGGAGACCCAGTACTTC. It translates to CASSWDSETQYF.

The rearrangement joins TRBV19 to TRBJ2-3; 9 bases match TRBD2. From germline, CDR1 is LNHDA and CDR2 SQIVND (reference sequence). V was pared by 0 bases and J by 2 bases, with 6 bases of the junction left unmatched. This CDR3 is 17 amino acids long. CDR3 in DNA: TGTGCCAGTAGTATAGATGCGACTAGCGGAATCACAGATACGCAGTATTTT. The encoded protein is CASSIDATSGITDTQYF.

This chain uses TRBV5-1 with TRBJ2-5, with a tentative D call TRBD1 (5 bases). V dropped 1 base and J dropped 2 bases, with 12 bases sitting between them. The CDR3 has 15 residues. Germline V gene sequence: CDR1 SGHRS, CDR2 YFSETQ. The CDR3 protein is CASSLRGWVQETQYF. The CDR3 DNA follows: TGCGCCAGCAGCTTGAGGGGATGGGTACAAGAGACCCAGTACTTC.

This chain links TRBV28 with TRBJ1-2, with TRBD1 as a possible D gene (6 bases). V lost 6 bases and J lost 6, with 14 bases in between. The CDR3 has 13 residues. Germline V lookup: CDR1 MDHEN, CDR2 SYDVKM. The CDR3 region is CASSLGGSHGYTF. For the CDR3, the DNA is TGTGCCAGCAGCCTAGGGGGATCTCATGGCTACACCTTC.

This clone was picked up one time. The rearrangement links TRBV6-5 to TRBJ2-7; the match to TRBD1 covers 7 bases. The CDR3 length is 13 residues. The germline CDR1 and CDR2 sequences are MNHEY and SVGAGI. V lost 6 bases to trimming and J lost 6 bases; unmatched junction nucleotides: 8. The CDR3 nucleotides are TGTGCCAGCAGGATGAAACAGGGGAGCGAGCAGTACTTC. Protein product: CASRMKQGSEQYF.

This clone showed up just once. The rearrangement uses TRBV5-1 and TRBJ2-7; D is perhaps TRBD1 (6 bases). The germline V and J ends were trimmed by 3 bases and 5 bases, with 18 bases remaining between them. Germline V lookup: CDR1 SGHRS, CDR2 YFSETQ. The CDR3 has 15 amino acids. In nucleotides, the CDR3 is TGCGCCAGCAGCTCTACAGGGCGTAAGGGTGACGAGCAGTACTTC. This gives the protein CASSSTGRKGDEQYF.

The rearrangement links TRBV27 to TRBJ2-2, with a possible D match to TRBD1 (6 bases). This CDR3 comprises 13 residues. Germline values: CDR1 MNHEY, CDR2 SMNVEV (reference sequence). The ends were cut back, 2 bases at V and 7 bases at J, with 8 bases in the middle. The CDR3 coding sequence is TGTGCCAGCAGTTTACAGGGGCGCGGGGAGCTGTTTTTT. This encodes CASSLQGRGELFF.

The chain joins TRBV5-1 to TRBJ2-2; D possibly corresponds to TRBD2 (6 bases). There are 17 residues in the CDR3. Per the germline V gene, CDR1 is SGHRS and CDR2 is YFSETQ. The germline V and J ends were trimmed by 0 bases and 3 bases, with 15 bases remaining between them. CDR3 protein: CASSLDTTRADTGELFF. The CDR3 DNA reads TGCGCCAGCAGCTTGGATACGACTAGGGCGGACACCGGGGAGCTGTTTTTT.

The gene calls are TRBV27 and TRBJ2-7, with 7 bases fitting TRBD1. The ends lost 8 bases at V and 7 bases at J; junction bases unmatched: 14. CDR3 length: 14 residues. In germline, CDR1 is MNHEY, CDR2 SMNVEV (reference sequence). This CDR3 is CASQDRAYLGEQYF. The CDR3, as DNA: TGTGCCAGCCAAGACAGGGCATACTTGGGGGAGCAGTACTTC.

The chain uses TRBV9 and TRBJ2-1; 12 nucleotides agree with TRBD2. The V gene's germline CDR1 is SGDLS and CDR2 YYNGEE. The J segment lost 9 bases and the V segment lost 1 base, leaving 5 bases of the junction unmatched. This CDR3 comprises 15 residues. The DNA of the CDR3 is TGTGCCAGCAGCGTAACTAGCGGGAGGTACGGTGAGCAGTTCTTC. Translation gives CASSVTSGRYGEQFF.

The rearrangement joins TRBV19 to TRBJ1-2; 7 bases are shared with TRBD1. The V segment lost 5 bases and the J segment 2 bases; nucleotides outside the gene matches: 2. This CDR3 contains 13 residues. Germline assignment: CDR1 LNHDA and CDR2 SQIVND (reference sequence). CDR3 in DNA: TGTGCCAGTAGTGAGACAGGGAACTATGGCTACACCTTC. Its translation is CASSETGNYGYTF.

The rearrangement joins TRBV29-1 to TRBJ2-7, with D possibly being TRBD1 (6 bases). Trimming stripped 5 bases from V and 4 bases from J, with 15 bases between. Looked up from germline, CDR1 is SQVTM and CDR2 is ANQGSEA. The CDR3 spans 13 residues. The CDR3 sequence: CSVSWGTGYEQYF. CDR3 nucleotides: TGCAGCGTTTCGTGGGGAACAGGGTACGAGCAGTACTTC.

This chain uses TRBV4-2 with TRBJ2-3; perhaps TRBD2 as D (6 bases). CDR3 length equals 15 residues. Germline V gene data show CDR1 as LGHNA and CDR2 as YNFKEQ. The V and J ends lost 1 base and 4 bases respectively, with 12 bases between them. The CDR3 region has the DNA TGTGCCAGCAGCCAAGTGGCGGGATCTGCAGATACGCAGTATTTT. The encoded protein is CASSQVAGSADTQYF.

This chain links TRBV28 with TRBJ2-2, with 8 positions matching TRBD2. V gave up 6 bases and J gave up 0 bases; unmatched junction bases: 6. The CDR3 spans 16 residues. Germline CDR1 and CDR2: MDHEN and SYDVKM. CDR3 sequence reads: CASSPSSGANTGELFF. Here the CDR3 DNA reads TGTGCCAGCAGCCCGAGTAGCGGGGCGAACACCGGGGAGCTGTTTTTT.

V gene TRBV11-2 combines with J gene TRBJ2-7; 10 nucleotides match TRBD2. The CDR3 extends over 16 amino acids. The germline V gene encodes CDR1 SGHAT and CDR2 FQNNGV. The ends lost 4 bases at V and 3 bases at J; junction bases unmatched: 9. The CDR3 reads CASSSPTSGNSYEQYF. In nucleotides, the CDR3 is TGTGCCAGCAGCTCGCCTACTAGCGGGAACAGCTACGAGCAGTACTTC.

This clone showed up just a few times. The V gene is TRBV19, the J gene TRBJ1-5; 7 positions match TRBD1. In germline, CDR1 is LNHDA, CDR2 SQIVND (reference sequence). This CDR3 comprises 15 residues. The V and J ends lost 6 bases and 3 bases, in that order; junction bases with no gene match: 8. The DNA for the CDR3 is TGTGCCAGTAGCTCCGGGACAGTCTCCAATCAGCCCCAGCATTTT. This translates into CASSSGTVSNQPQHF.

V and J are TRBV11-2 and TRBJ1-1; 8 nucleotides align to TRBD1. With V trimmed by 8 bases and J by 4 bases, 6 bases remained unmatched. Germline V lookup: CDR1 SGHAT, CDR2 FQNNGV. There are 13 residues in the CDR3. The CDR3 reads CASGQGVGTEAFF. Written as DNA, the CDR3 is TGTGCCAGCGGACAGGGCGTAGGCACTGAAGCTTTCTTT. Supplemented by reference TRBV11-2 and TRBJ1-1, the full variable domain reads EAGVAQSPRYKIIEKRQSVAFWCNPISGHATLYWYQQILGQGPKLLIQFQNNGVVDDSQLPKDRFSAERLKGVDSTLKIQPAKLEDSAVYLCASGQGVGTEAFFGQGTRLTVV.

V and J are TRBV21-1 and TRBJ2-5; the DNA was not used to check the table's D call, TRBD2. TRBV21-1 constitutes a pseudogene. The CDR3 has 13 residues. CDR3 loop: CASSKIGGETQYF. Here the CDR3 DNA reads TGTGCCAGCAGCAAAATCGGGGGGGAGACCCAGTACTTC.

This clone was picked up one time. This chain uses TRBV9 with TRBJ1-1; tentatively, D is TRBD1 (6 bases). The germline V gene encodes CDR1 SGDLS and CDR2 YYNGEE. V was shortened by 4 bases and J by 8 bases, with 15 bases between the two germline ends. The CDR3 is 13 residues long. Here the CDR3 reads CASSQGPKLEAFF. DNA for the CDR3: TGTGCCAGCAGCCAGGGGCCTAAGTTAGAAGCTTTCTTT.

The V gene is TRBV27, the J gene TRBJ1-4, with D possibly matching TRBD1 (5 bases). This CDR3 has 14 residues. Trimming cost V 5 bases and J 7 bases, with 14 bases left between them. Germline V CDR1 and CDR2: MNHEY, SMNVEV (reference sequence). The CDR3 sequence: CASSDVGGGEKLFF. The CDR3 nucleotides are TGTGCCAGCAGTGACGTGGGGGGGGGTGAAAAACTGTTTTTT.

The chain is built from TRBV5-4 and TRBJ2-1; TRBD1 matches 7 bases. V lost 4 bases and J lost 6; bases outside the gene matches: 7. The CDR3 consists of 14 residues. Per the germline V gene, CDR1 is SGHNT and CDR2 is YYREEE (reference sequence). CDR3 in DNA: TGTGCCAGCAGCGTATCCAGGGGGAGCAATGAGCAGTTCTTC. Translating gives CASSVSRGSNEQFF.